The clone carrying this TCR beta chain showed up many times. Its antigen is currently unknown. Template material for amplifying TCR beta CDR3 regions consisted of RNA transcripts. The TCR CDR3 first-round RT-PCR relied on the HTBI primer set. TCRdb used MiXCR to reprocess the multiplex PCR reads, holding one entry per CDR3 protein. Here the sample spans some 570,000 distinct CDR3 sequences, roughly 18% being singletons. The data were taken from a study of T cells in Graves' hyperthyroidism and ophthalmopathy. Study-wide background: Upon initial diagnosis and before any treatment, peripheral blood was collected.

Study findings and constraints: Ophthalmopathy and stable hyperthyroidism were told apart by a 13 V-J model.

After removal of 5 bases from V and 1 base from J, the junction contained 7 bases not matched to a gene. The V gene's germline CDR1 is SGHRS and CDR2 YFSETQ. The CDR3 is 16 amino acids. The sequenced sample was blood. The chain links TRBV5-1 to TRBJ2-2; 8 bases match TRBD1. The TCR sequence derives from a woman between 18 and 30 years old with Graves' ophthalmopathy. CDR3 sequence (DNA): TGCGCCAGCAGTCTTACCGACAGGGGGAACACCGGGGAGCTGTTTTTT. It yields the protein CASSLTDRGNTGELFF.